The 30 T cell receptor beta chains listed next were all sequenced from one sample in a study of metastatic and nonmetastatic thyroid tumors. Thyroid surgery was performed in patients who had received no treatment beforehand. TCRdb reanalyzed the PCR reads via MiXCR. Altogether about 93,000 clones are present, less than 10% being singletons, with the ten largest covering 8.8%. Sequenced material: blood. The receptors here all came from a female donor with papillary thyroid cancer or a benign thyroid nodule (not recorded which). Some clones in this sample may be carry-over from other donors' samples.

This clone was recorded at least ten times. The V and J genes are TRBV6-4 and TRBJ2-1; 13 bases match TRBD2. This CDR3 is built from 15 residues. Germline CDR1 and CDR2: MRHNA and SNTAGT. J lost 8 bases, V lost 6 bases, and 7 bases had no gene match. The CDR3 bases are TGTGCCAGCAGCGCCACTAGCGGGGGGGCCCATGAGCAGTTCTTC. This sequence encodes CASSATSGGAHEQFF.

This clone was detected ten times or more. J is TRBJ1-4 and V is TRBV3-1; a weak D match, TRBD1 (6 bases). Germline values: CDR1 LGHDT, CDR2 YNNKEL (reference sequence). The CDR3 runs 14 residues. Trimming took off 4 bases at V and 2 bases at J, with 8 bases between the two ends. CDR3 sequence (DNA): TGTGCCAGCAGCCGGAGGGGGACTAATGAAAAACTGTTTTTT. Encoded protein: CASSRRGTNEKLFF.

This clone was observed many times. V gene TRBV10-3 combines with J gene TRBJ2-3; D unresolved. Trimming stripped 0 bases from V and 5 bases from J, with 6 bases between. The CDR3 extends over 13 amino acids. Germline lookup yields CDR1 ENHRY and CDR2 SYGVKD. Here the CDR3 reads CAISESARDTQYF. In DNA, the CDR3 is TGTGCCATCAGTGAGTCGGCGCGAGATACGCAGTATTTT.

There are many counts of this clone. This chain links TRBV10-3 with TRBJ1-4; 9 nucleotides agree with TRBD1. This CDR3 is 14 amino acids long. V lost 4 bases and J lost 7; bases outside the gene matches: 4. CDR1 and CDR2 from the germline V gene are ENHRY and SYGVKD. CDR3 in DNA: TGTGCCATCAGTGTGGGACAGGGTGGTGAAAAACTGTTTTTT. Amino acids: CAISVGQGGEKLFF.

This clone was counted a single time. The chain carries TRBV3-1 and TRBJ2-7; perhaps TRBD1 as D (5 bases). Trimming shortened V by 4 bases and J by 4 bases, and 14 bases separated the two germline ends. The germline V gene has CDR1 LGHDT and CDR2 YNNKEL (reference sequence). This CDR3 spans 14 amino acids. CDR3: CASSRGWGAYEQYF. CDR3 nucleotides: TGTGCCAGCAGCCGCGGCTGGGGCGCGTACGAGCAGTACTTC.

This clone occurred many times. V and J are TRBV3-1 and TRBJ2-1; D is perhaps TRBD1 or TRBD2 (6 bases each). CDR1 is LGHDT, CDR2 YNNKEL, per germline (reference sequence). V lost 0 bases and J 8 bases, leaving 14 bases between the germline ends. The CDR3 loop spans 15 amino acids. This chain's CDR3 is CASSQDGGDIDEQFF. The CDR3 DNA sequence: TGTGCCAGCAGCCAAGACGGCGGGGACATCGATGAGCAGTTCTTC.

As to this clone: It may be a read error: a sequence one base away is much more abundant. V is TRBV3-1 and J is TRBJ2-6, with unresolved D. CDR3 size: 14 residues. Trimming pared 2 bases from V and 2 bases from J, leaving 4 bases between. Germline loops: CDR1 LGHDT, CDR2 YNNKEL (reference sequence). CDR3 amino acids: CASSQPAGANVLTF. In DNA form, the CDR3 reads TGTGCCAGCAGCCAACCGGCTGGGGCCAACGTCCTGACTTTC.

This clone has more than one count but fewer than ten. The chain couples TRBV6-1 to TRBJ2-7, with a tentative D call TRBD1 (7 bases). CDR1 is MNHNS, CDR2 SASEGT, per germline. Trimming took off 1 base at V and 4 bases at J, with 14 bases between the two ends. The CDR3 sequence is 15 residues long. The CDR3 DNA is TGTGCCAGCAGTGAAGTAGGAGGGACAGAGTACGAGCAGTACTTC. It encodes CASSEVGGTEYEQYF.

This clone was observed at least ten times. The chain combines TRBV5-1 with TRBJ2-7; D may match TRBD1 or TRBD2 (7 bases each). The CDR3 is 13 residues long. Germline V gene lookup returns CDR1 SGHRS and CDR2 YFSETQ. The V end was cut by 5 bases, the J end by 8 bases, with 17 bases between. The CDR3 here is CASRSTGEGQQYF. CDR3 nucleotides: TGCGCCAGCAGGTCCACAGGGGAGGGGCAGCAGTACTTC.

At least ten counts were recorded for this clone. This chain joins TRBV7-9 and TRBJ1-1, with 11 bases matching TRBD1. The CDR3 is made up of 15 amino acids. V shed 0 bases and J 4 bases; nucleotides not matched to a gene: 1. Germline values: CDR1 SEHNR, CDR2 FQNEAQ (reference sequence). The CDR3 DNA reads TGTGCCAGCAGCTTAGCAGGGACAGGGGGCACTGAAGCTTTCTTT. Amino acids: CASSLAGTGGTEAFF.

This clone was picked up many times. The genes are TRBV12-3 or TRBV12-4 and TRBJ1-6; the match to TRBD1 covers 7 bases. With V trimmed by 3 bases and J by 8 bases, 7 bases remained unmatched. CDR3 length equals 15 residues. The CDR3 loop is CASSLNRGGYSPLHF. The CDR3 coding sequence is TGTGCCAGCAGTTTGAACAGGGGAGGTTATTCACCCCTCCACTTT.

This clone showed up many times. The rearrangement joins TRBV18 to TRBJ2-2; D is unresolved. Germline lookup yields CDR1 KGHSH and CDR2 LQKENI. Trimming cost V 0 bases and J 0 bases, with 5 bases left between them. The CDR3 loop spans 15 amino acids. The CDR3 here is CASSPPPSNTGELFF. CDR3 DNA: TGTGCCAGCTCACCACCCCCCTCGAACACCGGGGAGCTGTTTTTT.

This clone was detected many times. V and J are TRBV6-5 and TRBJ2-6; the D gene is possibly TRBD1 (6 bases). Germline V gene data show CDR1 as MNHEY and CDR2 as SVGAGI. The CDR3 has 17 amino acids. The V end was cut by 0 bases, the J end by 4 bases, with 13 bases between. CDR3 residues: CASSYSTGISGANVLTF. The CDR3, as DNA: TGTGCCAGCAGTTACTCAACAGGGATTAGCGGGGCCAACGTCCTGACTTTC.

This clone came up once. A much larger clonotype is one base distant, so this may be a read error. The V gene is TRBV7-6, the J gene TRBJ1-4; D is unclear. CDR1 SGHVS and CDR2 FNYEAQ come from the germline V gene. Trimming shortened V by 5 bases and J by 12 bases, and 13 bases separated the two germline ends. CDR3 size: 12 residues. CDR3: CASSHVLGQLFF. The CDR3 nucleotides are TGTGCCAGCAGCCACGTCCTAGGGCAACTGTTTTTT. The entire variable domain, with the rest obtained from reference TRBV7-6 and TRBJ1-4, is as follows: GAGVSQSPRYKVTKRGQDVALRCDPISGHVSLYWYRQALGQGPEFLTYFNYEAQQDKSGLPNDRFSAERPEGSISTLTIQRTEQRDSAMYRCASSHVLGQLFFGSGTQLSVL.

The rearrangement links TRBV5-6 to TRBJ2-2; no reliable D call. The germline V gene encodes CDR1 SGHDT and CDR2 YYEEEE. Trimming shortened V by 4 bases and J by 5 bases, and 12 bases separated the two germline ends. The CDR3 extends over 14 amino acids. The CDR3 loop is CASSARFSTGELFF. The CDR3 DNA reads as TGTGCCAGCAGCGCCCGGTTCTCTACCGGGGAGCTGTTTTTT.

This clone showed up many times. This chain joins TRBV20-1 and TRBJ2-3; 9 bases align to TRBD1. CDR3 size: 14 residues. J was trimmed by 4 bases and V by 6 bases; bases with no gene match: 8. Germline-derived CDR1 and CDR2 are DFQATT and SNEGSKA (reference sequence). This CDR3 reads CSASPGQGPDTQYF. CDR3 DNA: TGCAGTGCCTCTCCGGGACAGGGACCAGATACGCAGTATTTT.

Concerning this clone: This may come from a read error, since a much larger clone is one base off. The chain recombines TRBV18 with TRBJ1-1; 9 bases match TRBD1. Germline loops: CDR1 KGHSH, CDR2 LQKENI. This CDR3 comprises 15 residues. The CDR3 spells CANSLTGTGPTEAFF. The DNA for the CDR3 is TGTGCCAACTCACTCACCGGGACAGGGCCCACTGAAGCTTTCTTT.

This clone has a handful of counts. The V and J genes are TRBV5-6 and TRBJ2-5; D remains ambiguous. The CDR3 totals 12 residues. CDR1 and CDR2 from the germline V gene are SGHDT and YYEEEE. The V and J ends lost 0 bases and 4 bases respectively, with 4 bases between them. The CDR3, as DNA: TGTGCCAGCAGCTTGGACACAGAGACCCAGTACTTC. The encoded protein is CASSLDTETQYF. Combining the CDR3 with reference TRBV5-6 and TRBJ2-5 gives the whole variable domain DAGVTQSPTHLIKTRGQQVTLRCSPKSGHDTVSWYQQALGQGPQFIFQYYEEEERQRGNFPDRFSGHQFPNYSSELNVNALLLGDSALYLCASSLDTETQYFGPGTRLLVL.

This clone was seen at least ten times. CDR3 bases: TGTGCCAGCAGCCCCGGCGGGGGGGGCGGCACTGAAGCTTTCTTT. Translation: CASSPGGGGGTEAFF. The chain carries TRBV13 and TRBJ1-1, with a possible D match to TRBD1 (6 bases). The CDR3 consists of 15 residues. From germline, CDR1 is PRHDT and CDR2 FYEKMQ (reference sequence). The germline V and J ends were trimmed by 5 bases and 4 bases, with 17 bases remaining between them.

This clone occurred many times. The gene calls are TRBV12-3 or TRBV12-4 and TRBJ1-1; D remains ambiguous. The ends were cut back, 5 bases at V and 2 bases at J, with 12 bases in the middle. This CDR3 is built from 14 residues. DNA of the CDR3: TGTGCCAGCAGTCCCTCGCAGAGAAACACTGAAGCTTTCTTT. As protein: CASSPSQRNTEAFF.

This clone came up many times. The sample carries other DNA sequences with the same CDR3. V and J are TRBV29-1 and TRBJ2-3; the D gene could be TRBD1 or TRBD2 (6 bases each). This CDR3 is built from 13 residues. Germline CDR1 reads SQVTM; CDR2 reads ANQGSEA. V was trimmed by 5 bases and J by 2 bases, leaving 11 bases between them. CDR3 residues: CSVRGRNTDTQYF. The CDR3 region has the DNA TGCAGCGTTCGGGGGCGGAACACAGATACGCAGTATTTT.

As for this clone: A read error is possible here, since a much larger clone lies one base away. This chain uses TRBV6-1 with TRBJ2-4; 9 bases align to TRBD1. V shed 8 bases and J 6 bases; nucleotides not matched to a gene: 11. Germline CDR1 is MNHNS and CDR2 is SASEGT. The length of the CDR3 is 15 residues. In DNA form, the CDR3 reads TGTGCCAGCCTCCGAAACAGGACAGGGGTAAACATTCAGTACTTC. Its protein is CASLRNRTGVNIQYF.

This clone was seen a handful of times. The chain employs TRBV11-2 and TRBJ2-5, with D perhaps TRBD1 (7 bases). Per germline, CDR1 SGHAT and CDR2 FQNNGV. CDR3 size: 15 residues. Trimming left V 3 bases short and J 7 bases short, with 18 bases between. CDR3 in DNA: TGTGCCAGCAGCTTGACTAGAGGGGGCCCGGGGACCCAGTACTTC. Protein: CASSLTRGGPGTQYF.

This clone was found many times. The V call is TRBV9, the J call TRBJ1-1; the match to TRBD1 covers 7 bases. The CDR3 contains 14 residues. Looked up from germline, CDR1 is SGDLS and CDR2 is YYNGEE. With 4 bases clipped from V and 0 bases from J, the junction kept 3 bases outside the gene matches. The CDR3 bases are TGTGCCAGCAGCACGGGACAGCTGAACACTGAAGCTTTCTTT. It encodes CASSTGQLNTEAFF.

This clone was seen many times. The CDR3 region is CASSQTGHSYGYTF. The CDR3 DNA sequence: TGTGCCAGCAGCCAAACGGGCCATTCCTATGGCTACACCTTC. The chain recombines TRBV6-1 with TRBJ1-2; D is ambiguous. CDR3 length: 14 residues. Germline-derived CDR1 and CDR2 are MNHNS and SASEGT. V shed 6 bases and J shed 4 bases, with 15 bases lying between them.

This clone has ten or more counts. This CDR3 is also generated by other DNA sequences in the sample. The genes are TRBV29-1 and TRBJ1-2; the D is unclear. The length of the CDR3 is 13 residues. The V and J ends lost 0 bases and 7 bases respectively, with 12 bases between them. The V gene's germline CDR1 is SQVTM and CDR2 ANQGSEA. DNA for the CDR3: TGCAGCGTTGAAGAAGAGGTGGGAATTGGCTACACCTTC. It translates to CSVEEEVGIGYTF.

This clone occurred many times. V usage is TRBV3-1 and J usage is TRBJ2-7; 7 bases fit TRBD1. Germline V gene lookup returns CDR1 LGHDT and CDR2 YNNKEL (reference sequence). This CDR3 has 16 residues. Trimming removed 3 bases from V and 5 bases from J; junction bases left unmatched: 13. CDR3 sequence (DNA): TGTGCCAGCAGCCATCTCAGGACAGGAATAACGGACGAGCAGTACTTC. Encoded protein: CASSHLRTGITDEQYF.

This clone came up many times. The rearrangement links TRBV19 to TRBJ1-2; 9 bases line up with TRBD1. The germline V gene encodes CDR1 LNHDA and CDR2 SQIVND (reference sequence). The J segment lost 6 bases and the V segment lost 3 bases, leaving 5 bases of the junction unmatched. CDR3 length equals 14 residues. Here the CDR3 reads CASSIGDRVNGYTF. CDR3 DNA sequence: TGTGCCAGTAGTATCGGGGACAGGGTCAATGGCTACACCTTC.

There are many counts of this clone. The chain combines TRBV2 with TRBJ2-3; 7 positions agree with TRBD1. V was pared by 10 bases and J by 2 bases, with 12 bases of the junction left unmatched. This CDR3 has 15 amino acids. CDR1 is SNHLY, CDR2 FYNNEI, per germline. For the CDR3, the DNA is TGTGCCACATCCCTTACAGGGGACAACACAGATACGCAGTATTTT. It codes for CATSLTGDNTDTQYF.

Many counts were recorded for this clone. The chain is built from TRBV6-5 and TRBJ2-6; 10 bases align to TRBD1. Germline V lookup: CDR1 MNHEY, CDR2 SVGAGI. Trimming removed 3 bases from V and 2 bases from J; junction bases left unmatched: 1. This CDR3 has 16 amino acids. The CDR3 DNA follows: TGTGCCAGCAGTTATGGACAGGGGGCTGGGGCCAACGTCCTGACTTTC. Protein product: CASSYGQGAGANVLTF.